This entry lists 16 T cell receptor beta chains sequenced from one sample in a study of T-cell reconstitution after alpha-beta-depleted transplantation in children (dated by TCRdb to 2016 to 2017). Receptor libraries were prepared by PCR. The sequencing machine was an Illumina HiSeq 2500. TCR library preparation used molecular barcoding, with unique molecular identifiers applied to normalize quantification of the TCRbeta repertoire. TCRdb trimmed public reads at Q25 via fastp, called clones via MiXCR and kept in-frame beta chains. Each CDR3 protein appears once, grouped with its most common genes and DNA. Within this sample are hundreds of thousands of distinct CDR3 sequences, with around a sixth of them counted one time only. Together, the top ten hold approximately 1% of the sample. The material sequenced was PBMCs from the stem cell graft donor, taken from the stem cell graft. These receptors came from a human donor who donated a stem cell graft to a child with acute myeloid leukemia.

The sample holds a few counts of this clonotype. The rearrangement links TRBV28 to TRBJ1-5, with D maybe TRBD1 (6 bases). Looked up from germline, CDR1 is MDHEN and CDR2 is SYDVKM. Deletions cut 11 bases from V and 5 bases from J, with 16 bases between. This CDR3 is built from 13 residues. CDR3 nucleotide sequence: TGTGCCGGGGGGCCCGAGCAGTATCAGCCCCAGCATTTT. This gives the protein CAGGPEQYQPQHF.

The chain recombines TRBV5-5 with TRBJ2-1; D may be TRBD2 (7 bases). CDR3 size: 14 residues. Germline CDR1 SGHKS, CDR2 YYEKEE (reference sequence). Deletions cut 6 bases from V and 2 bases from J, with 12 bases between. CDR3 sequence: CASTRGAPYNEQFF. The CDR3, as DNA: TGTGCCAGCACCCGGGGGGCTCCCTACAATGAGCAGTTCTTC.

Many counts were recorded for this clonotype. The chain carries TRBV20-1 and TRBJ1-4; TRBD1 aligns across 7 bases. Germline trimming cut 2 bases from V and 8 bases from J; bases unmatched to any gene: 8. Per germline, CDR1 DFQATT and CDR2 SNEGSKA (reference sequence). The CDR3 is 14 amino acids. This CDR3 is CSARSEGAGEKLFF. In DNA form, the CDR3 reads TGCAGTGCTAGATCTGAGGGGGCGGGGGAAAAACTGTTTTTT.

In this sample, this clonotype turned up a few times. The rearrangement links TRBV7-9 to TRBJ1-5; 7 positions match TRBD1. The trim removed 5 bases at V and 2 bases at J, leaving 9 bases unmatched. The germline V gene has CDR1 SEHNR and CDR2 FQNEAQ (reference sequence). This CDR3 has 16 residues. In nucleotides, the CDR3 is TGTGCCAGCAGCCCGCAGGGGGTGGCCGGCAATCAGCCCCAGCATTTT. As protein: CASSPQGVAGNQPQHF.

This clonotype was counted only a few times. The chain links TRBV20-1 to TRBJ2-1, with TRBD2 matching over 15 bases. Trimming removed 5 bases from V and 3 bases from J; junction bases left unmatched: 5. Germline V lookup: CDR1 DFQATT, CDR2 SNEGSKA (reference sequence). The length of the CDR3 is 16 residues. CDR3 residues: CSAGTSGGSHYNEQFF. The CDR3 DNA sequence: TGCAGTGCTGGGACTAGCGGGGGGTCCCACTACAATGAGCAGTTCTTC.

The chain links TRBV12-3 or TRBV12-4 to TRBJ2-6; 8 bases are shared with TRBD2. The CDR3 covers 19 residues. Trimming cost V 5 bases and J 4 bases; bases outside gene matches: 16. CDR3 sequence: CASSALGAGAFPGANVLTF. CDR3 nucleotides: TGTGCCAGCAGTGCCCTCGGAGCGGGGGCATTCCCCGGGGCCAACGTCCTGACTTTC.

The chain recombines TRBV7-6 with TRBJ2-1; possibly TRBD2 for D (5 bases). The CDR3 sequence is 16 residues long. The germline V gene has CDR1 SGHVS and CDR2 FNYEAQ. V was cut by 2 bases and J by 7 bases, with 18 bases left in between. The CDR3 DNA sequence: TGTGCCAGCAGCTTACGGCCTACGGACTTCTTTAATGAGCAGTTCTTC. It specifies CASSLRPTDFFNEQFF. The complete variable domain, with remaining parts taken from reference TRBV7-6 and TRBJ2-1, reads GAGVSQSPRYKVTKRGQDVALRCDPISGHVSLYWYRQALGQGPEFLTYFNYEAQQDKSGLPNDRFSAERPEGSISTLTIQRTEQRDSAMYRCASSLRPTDFFNEQFFGPGTRLTVL.

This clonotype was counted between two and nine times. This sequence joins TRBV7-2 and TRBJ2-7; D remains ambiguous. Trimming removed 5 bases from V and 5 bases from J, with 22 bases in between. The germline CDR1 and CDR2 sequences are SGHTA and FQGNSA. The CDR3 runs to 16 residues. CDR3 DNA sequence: TGTGCCAGCAGCGCCCCGCCAGCCATCTGCAGGAACGAGCAGTACGTC. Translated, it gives CASSAPPAICRNEQYV.

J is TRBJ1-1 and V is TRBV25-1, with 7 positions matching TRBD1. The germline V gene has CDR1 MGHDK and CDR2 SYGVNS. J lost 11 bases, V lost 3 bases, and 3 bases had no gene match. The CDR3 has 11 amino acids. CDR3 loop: CASSEDRSAFF. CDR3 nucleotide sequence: TGTGCCAGCAGTGAGGACAGGTCGGCTTTCTTT.

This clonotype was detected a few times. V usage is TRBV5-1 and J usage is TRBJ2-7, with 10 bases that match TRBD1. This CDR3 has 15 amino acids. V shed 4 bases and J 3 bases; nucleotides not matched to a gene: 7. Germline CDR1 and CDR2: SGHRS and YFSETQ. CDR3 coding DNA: TGCGCCAGCAGCCTAGGGACAGGGGACTTCTACGAGCAGTACGTC. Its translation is CASSLGTGDFYEQYV.

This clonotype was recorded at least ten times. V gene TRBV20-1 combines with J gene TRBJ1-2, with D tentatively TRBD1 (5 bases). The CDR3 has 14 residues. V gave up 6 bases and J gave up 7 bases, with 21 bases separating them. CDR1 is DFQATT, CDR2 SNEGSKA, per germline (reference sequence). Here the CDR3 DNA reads TGCAGTGCCCCCCCCCGGGGGACGAAGGTTGGCTACACCTTC. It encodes CSAPPRGTKVGYTF.

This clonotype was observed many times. CDR3 nucleotides: TGCAGCGCTGGATCAGGGGAGAGCACTGAAGCTTTCTTT. It specifies CSAGSGESTEAFF. V and J are TRBV20-1 and TRBJ1-1, with D possibly being TRBD1 (6 bases). Germline V lookup: CDR1 DFQATT, CDR2 SNEGSKA (reference sequence). CDR3 length: 13 residues.

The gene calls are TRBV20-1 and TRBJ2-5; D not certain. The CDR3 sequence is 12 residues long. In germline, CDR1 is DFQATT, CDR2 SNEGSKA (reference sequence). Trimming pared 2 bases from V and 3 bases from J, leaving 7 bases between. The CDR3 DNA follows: TGCAGTGCTAGAAAACGTAAAGAGACCCAGTACTTC. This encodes CSARKRKETQYF.

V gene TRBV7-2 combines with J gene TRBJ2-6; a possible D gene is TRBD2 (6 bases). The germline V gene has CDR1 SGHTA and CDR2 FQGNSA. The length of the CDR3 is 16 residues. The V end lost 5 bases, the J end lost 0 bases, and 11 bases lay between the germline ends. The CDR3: CASSPGLTSGANVLTF. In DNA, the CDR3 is TGTGCCAGCAGCCCGGGACTGACCTCTGGGGCCAACGTCCTGACTTTC.

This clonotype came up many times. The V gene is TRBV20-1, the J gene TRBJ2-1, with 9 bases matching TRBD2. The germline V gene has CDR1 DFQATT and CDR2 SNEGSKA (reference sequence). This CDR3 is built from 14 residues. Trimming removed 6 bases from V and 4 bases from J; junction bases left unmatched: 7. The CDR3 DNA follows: TGCAGTGCCCCGACTAGCGGCAGATACAATGAGCAGTTCTTC. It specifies CSAPTSGRYNEQFF.

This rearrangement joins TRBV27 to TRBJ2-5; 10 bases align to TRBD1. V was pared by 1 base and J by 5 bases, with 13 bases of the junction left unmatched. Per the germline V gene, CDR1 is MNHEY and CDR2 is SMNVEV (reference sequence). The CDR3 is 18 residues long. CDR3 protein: CASSLYSPGTGVLETQYF. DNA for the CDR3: TGTGCCAGCAGTTTATACTCCCCCGGGACAGGGGTGTTGGAGACCCAGTACTTC.